The 19 T cell receptor beta chains in this list originate from one sample, sequenced in a study of HIV-infected children after antiretroviral therapy interruption. A 3' RACE protocol on RNA, with unique molecular identifiers, produced the TCR library. Using its own MiXCR run on the 3' RACE reads, TCRdb lists one record per CDR3 protein. Of 40,000 to 55,000 distinct CDR3 sequences listed, around 4.1% are singletons. Treatment defined: PENTA 11 planned treatment interruption arm or continuous ART arm. Sequences were derived from CD45RA+ CD4+ T cells from PBMCs, pooled from several time points, sampled from a donor given antiretroviral therapy, either interrupted or continuous. Subset reported: naive CD4+ CD45RA+ CD45RO- T cells. The receptors were gathered from a pool of human donors with HIV.

This chain links TRBV28 with TRBJ1-2; a possible D gene is TRBD1 (6 bases). Trimming removed 4 bases from V and 6 bases from J, with 9 bases in between. The CDR3 contains 12 residues. Germline assignment: CDR1 MDHEN and CDR2 SYDVKM. The CDR3 sequence is CASSSYRDGYTF. In DNA, the CDR3 is TGTGCCAGCAGTTCGTACAGGGATGGCTACACCTTC.

This clonotype was seen many times. V gene TRBV25-1 combines with J gene TRBJ2-3, with D unresolved. The V end lost 6 bases, the J end lost 2 bases, and 9 bases lay between the germline ends. The CDR3 is 13 amino acids. The V gene's germline CDR1 is MGHDK and CDR2 SYGVNS. CDR3 in amino acids: CASSRYSTDTQYF. The CDR3, as DNA: TGTGCCAGCAGCCGGTACTCCACAGATACGCAGTATTTT.

In its sample, this clonotype was seen many times. This chain joins TRBV3-1 and TRBJ1-2, with D tentatively TRBD1 (5 bases). CDR3 length: 16 residues. The ends were cut back, 0 bases at V and 1 base at J, with 12 bases in the middle. Germline lookup yields CDR1 LGHDT and CDR2 YNNKEL (reference sequence). The CDR3 loop reads CASSQDWGLDNYGYTF. CDR3 sequence (DNA): TGTGCCAGCAGCCAAGATTGGGGCCTCGATAACTATGGCTACACCTTC.

In this sample, this clonotype turned up a few times. The CDR3 is CASSPGQGVAGEQFF. CDR3 nucleotide sequence: TGTGCCAGCAGTCCCGGACAGGGGGTAGCGGGTGAGCAGTTCTTC. The chain recombines TRBV12-3 or TRBV12-4 with TRBJ2-1; TRBD1 matches 10 bases. The CDR3 runs to 15 residues. J was trimmed by 9 bases and V by 5 bases; bases with no gene match: 10.

The J gene is TRBJ2-5, the V gene TRBV28; D gene ambiguous. CDR1 and CDR2 from the germline V gene are MDHEN and SYDVKM. The CDR3 covers 14 residues. The V end lost 4 bases, the J end lost 0 bases, and 9 bases lay between the germline ends. The CDR3 DNA follows: TGTGCCAGCAGTTCGGCCCATAACCAAGAGACCCAGTACTTC. Encoded protein: CASSSAHNQETQYF.

This clonotype appeared many times. This chain uses TRBV12-3 or TRBV12-4 with TRBJ2-7, with 8 bases matching TRBD1. There are 14 residues in the CDR3. V lost 6 bases to trimming and J lost 0 bases; unmatched junction nucleotides: 4. The CDR3 DNA sequence: TGTGCCAGCAGCCAGGGGGCTCTCTCCTACGAGCAGTACTTC. Its translation: CASSQGALSYEQYF.

The rearrangement uses TRBV29-1 and TRBJ2-5, with D possibly matching TRBD2 (6 bases). Trimming left V 4 bases short and J 2 bases short, with 11 bases between. This CDR3 has 13 amino acids. Germline V gene sequence: CDR1 SQVTM, CDR2 ANQGSEA. This chain's CDR3 is CSVGLGRQETQYF. CDR3 DNA: TGCAGCGTTGGCCTCGGGAGACAAGAGACCCAGTACTTC.

This clonotype has a count of ten or more. This sequence joins TRBV3-1 and TRBJ1-4; D is undetermined. Deletions cut 6 bases from V and 7 bases from J, with 18 bases between. Germline loops: CDR1 LGHDT, CDR2 YNNKEL (reference sequence). There are 15 residues in the CDR3. The CDR3 nucleotides read TGTGCCAGCAGGACCTCCGGGGATGGGAGTGAAAAACTGTTTTTT. This translates into CASRTSGDGSEKLFF.

This sequence joins TRBV15 and TRBJ2-7; 13 positions match TRBD2. With 0 bases clipped from V and 0 bases from J, the junction kept 2 bases outside the gene matches. The CDR3 runs 17 residues. CDR1 LNHNV and CDR2 YYDKDF come from the germline V gene (reference sequence). The CDR3 loop reads CATSREGTSGISYEQYF. CDR3 nucleotide sequence: TGTGCCACCAGCAGAGAGGGGACTAGCGGGATCTCCTACGAGCAGTACTTC. The variable domain in full, with the rest retrieved from reference TRBV15 and TRBJ2-7, is DAMVIQNPRYQVTQFGKPVTLSCSQTLNHNVMYWYQQKSSQAPKLLFHYYDKDFNNEADTPDNFQSRRPNTSFCFLDIRSPGLGDTAMYLCATSREGTSGISYEQYFGPGTRLTVT.

This clonotype appeared many times. This rearrangement joins TRBV2 to TRBJ2-1; TRBD2 matches 10 bases. Losses at the gene ends were 7 bases for V and 4 bases for J; bases not matched to a gene: 16. CDR1 and CDR2 (germline): SNHLY, FYNNEI. This CDR3 region has 18 residues. In DNA form, the CDR3 reads TGTGCCAGCAAGGAGTTAGCGGGGGGCAATAGAAAGTACAATGAGCAGTTCTTC. As protein: CASKELAGGNRKYNEQFF.

The chain combines TRBV3-1 with TRBJ2-4; no reliable D call. The CDR3 totals 14 residues. The V end lost 3 bases, the J end lost 2 bases, and 8 bases lay between the germline ends. CDR1 and CDR2 from the germline V gene are LGHDT and YNNKEL (reference sequence). CDR3 nucleotide sequence: TGTGCCAGCAGCCAGACCGAGACCAAAAACATTCAGTACTTC. This gives the protein CASSQTETKNIQYF.

This clonotype was seen many times. The chain combines TRBV11-3 with TRBJ2-3; TRBD2 is a possible D gene (7 bases). The germline V gene has CDR1 SGHNT and CDR2 YENEEA. V was cut by 7 bases and J by 2 bases, with 13 bases left in between. The CDR3 spans 14 residues. This chain's CDR3 is CASTAGAPTDTQYF. The CDR3 DNA follows: TGTGCCAGCACCGCGGGGGCCCCCACAGATACGCAGTATTTT.

This clonotype was detected ten times or more. This chain connects TRBV14 to TRBJ1-1; D not certain. V was shortened by 4 bases and J by 0 bases, with 6 bases between the two germline ends. The length of the CDR3 is 13 residues. Germline V gives CDR1 SGHDN, CDR2 FVKESK. The CDR3, as DNA: TGTGCCAGCAGCCGTGAAATGAACACTGAAGCTTTCTTT. Translated, it gives CASSREMNTEAFF. The variable domain in full, completed from reference TRBV14 and TRBJ1-1, reads EAGVTQFPSHSVIEKGQTVTLRCDPISGHDNLYWYRRVMGKEIKFLLHFVKESKQDESGMPNNRFLAERTGGTYSTLKVQPAELEDSGVYFCASSREMNTEAFFGQGTRLTVV.

This clonotype was seen repeatedly, ten times or more. The J gene is TRBJ2-3, the V gene TRBV3-1, with TRBD2 matching 7 bases. The J segment lost 8 bases and the V segment lost 3 bases, leaving 11 bases of the junction unmatched. The CDR3 totals 15 residues. CDR1 and CDR2 (germline): LGHDT, YNNKEL (reference sequence). CDR3 amino acids: CASSQRTSGSGTQYF. The DNA for the CDR3 is TGTGCCAGCAGCCAGCGGACTAGTGGATCAGGTACGCAGTATTTT.

This clonotype appeared many times. The V and J genes are TRBV6-5 and TRBJ2-3, with 8 bases fitting TRBD2. Per germline, CDR1 MNHEY and CDR2 SVGAGI. J gave up 4 bases and V 5 bases, and 5 bases lay outside the gene matches. The CDR3 consists of 14 residues. This CDR3 reads CASSQTSVPDTQYF. As DNA, the CDR3 is TGTGCCAGCAGTCAGACTAGCGTCCCAGATACGCAGTATTTT.

This clonotype was detected ten times or more. The DNA of the CDR3 is TGTGCCAGCGGCCGTTCTCTGGGAGAGACCCAGTACTTC. This encodes CASGRSLGETQYF. This chain uses TRBV12-3 or TRBV12-4 with TRBJ2-5; D is uncertain. V was cut by 8 bases and J by 4 bases, with 14 bases left in between. The CDR3 has 13 residues.

Ten or more counts support this clonotype. The rearrangement links TRBV27 to TRBJ1-6; maybe TRBD1 (6 bases). The germline V and J ends were trimmed by 6 bases and 10 bases, with 16 bases remaining between them. The V gene's germline CDR1 is MNHEY and CDR2 SMNVEV (reference sequence). CDR3 length: 14 residues. This CDR3 is CASRYDRFGSPLHF. For the CDR3, the DNA is TGTGCCAGCAGATACGACAGGTTTGGGTCACCCCTCCACTTT.

This chain uses TRBV6-1 with TRBJ2-4; possibly TRBD1 or TRBD2 for D (5 bases each). There are 12 residues in the CDR3. Germline V gene sequence: CDR1 MNHNS, CDR2 SASEGT. CDR3 sequence (DNA): TGTGCGACCAACTCCCTGGGGGACATTCAGTACTTC. Protein: CATNSLGDIQYF.

This clonotype was detected ten times or more. This chain joins TRBV5-4 and TRBJ1-1; the D is unclear. The V end lost 2 bases, the J end lost 1 base, and 6 bases lay between the germline ends. In germline, CDR1 is SGHNT, CDR2 YYREEE (reference sequence). The CDR3 covers 13 residues. The CDR3 DNA reads as TGTGCCAGCAGCTTTGACGGGAACACTGAAGCTTTCTTT. Translating gives CASSFDGNTEAFF. The whole variable domain, remainder taken from reference TRBV5-4 and TRBJ1-1, is ETGVTQSPTHLIKTRGQQVTLRCSSQSGHNTVSWYQQALGQGPQFIFQYYREEENGRGNFPPRFSGLQFPNYSSELNVNALELDDSALYLCASSFDGNTEAFFGQGTRLTVV.